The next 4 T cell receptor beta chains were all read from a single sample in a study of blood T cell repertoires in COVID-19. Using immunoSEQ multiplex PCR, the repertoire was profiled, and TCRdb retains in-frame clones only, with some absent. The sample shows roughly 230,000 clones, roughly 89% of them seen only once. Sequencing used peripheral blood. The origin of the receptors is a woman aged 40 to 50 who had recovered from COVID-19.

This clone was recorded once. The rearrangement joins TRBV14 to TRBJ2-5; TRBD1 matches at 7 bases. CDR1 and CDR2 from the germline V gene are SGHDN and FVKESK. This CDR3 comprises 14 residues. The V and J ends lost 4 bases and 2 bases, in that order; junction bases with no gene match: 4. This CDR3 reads CASSRTGQQETQYF. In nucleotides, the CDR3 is TGTGCCAGCAGCCGGACAGGACAACAAGAGACCCAGTACTTC.

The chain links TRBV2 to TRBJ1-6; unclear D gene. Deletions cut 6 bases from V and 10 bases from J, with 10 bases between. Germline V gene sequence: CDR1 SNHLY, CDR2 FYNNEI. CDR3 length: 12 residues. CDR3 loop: CASSQIRSPLHF. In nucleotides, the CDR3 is TGTGCCAGCAGCCAAATACGGTCACCCCTCCACTTT.

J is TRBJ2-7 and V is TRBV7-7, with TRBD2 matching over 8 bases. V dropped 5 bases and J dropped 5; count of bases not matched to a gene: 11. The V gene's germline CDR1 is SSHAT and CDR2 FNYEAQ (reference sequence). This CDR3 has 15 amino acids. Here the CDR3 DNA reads TGTGCCAGCAGCCTCAAGCGGGGGACGCGTAACGAGCAGTACGTC. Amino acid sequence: CASSLKRGTRNEQYV.

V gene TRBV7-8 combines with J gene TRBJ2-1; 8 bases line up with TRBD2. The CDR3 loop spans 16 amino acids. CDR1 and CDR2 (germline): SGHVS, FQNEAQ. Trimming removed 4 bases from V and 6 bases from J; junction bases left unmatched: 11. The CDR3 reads CASSSGGAGAFNEQFF. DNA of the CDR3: TGTGCCAGCAGCTCCGGGGGAGCGGGAGCTTTCAATGAGCAGTTCTTC. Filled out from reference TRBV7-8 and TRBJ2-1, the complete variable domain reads GAGVSQSPRYKVAKRGQDVALRCDPISGHVSLFWYQQALGQGPEFLTYFQNEAQLDKSGLPSDRFFAERPEGSVSTLKIQRTQQEDSAVYLCASSSGGAGAFNEQFFGPGTRLTVL.